This T cell receptor (beta chain) was sequenced in a study of shared clonotypes between healthy human individuals. Overall study results and limits: A generally larger estimated richness was seen in naive subsets than in memory subsets. Depth was large, yet rarefaction showed that sorted-subset sequencing was incomplete.

Regarding this clone: The antigen is not known.

V gave up 4 bases and J gave up 3 bases; unmatched junction bases: 5. This CDR3 contains 15 residues. Germline CDR1 reads SQVTM; CDR2 reads ANQGSEA. The study drew all its donors from Caucasian adults living in Nashville, Tennessee. Original handling: ImmunoSEQ yielded junction-only sequences lacking quality scores, so filtering differed. Data came from immunoSEQ multiplex PCR; TCRdb stores just in-frame clones and leaves some out. That table gives V, J and clone size, and the DNA gave D and trimming. The sample yields approximately 2,300,000 clones, 85% to 95% seen once. This sequence was found in a man younger than 35 in good health. Some clones in this sample may be carry-over from other donors' samples. V gene TRBV29-1 combines with J gene TRBJ2-1; 11 bases align to TRBD2. The sample comprised naive CD4+ T cells from PBMCs. Subset noted: CD45RA+ positively selected. CDR3 in amino acids: CSVGPGLAVYNEQFF. CDR3 nucleotides: TGCAGCGTTGGACCGGGACTAGCGGTCTACAATGAGCAGTTCTTC.